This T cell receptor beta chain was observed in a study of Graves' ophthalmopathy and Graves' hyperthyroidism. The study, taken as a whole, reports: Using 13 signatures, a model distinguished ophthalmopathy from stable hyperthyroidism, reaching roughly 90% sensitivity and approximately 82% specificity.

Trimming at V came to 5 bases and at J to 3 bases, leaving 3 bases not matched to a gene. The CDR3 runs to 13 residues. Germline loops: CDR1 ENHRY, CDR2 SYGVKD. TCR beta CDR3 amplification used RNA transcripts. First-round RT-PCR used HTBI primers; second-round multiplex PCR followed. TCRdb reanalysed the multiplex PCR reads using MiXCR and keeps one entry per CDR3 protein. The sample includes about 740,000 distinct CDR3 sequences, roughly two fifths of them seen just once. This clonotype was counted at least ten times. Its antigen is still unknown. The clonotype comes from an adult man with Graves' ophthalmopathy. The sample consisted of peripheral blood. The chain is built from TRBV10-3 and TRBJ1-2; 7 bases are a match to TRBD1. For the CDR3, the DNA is TGTGCCATCAGTAAGGGGGCAGACTATGGCTACACCTTC. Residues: CAISKGADYGYTF.